This T cell receptor (beta chain) is from a study of CD8 T cells in Susac syndrome. Study-level results: Susac CD8+ cells expanded clonally the most in TEMRA cells and in active patients.

This clonotype was detected once. The antigen is undetermined. The junction differs from germline at one of its ends, possibly a read error. In blood CD8+ and CD4+ T cells, TCR beta underwent sequencing. The CDR3 loop spans 11 amino acids. The V gene's germline CDR1 is SGHRS and CDR2 YFSETQ. RNA amounts of roughly 0.45 to 1 ug underwent reverse transcription with random hexamers. Across 54 Vbeta and 13 Jbeta, immunoSEQ multiplex PCR amplified TCR beta CDR3. TCRdb called the immunoSEQ multiplex PCR reads again in MiXCR, with one record for every CDR3 protein. The repertoire holds about 140,000 distinct CDR3 sequences, approximately 95% seen once, with about 0.18% in the top ten.

The sequenced material came from CD8+ T cells from PBMCs. The chain carries TRBV5-1 and TRBJ2-3; the D gene is possibly TRBD2 (6 bases). The TCR was taken from a human donor with Susac syndrome. In DNA form, the CDR3 reads TGCGCCAGCACCTATGGGGACTCCCGGAATTTT. Amino acids: CASTYGDSRNF.